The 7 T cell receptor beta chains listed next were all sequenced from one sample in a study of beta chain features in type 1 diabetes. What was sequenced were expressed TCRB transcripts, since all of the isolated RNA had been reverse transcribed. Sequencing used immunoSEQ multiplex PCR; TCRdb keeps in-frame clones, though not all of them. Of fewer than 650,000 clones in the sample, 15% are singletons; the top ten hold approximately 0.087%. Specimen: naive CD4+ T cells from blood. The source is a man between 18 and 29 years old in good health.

The CDR3 bases are TGTGCCAGCAGCCCCGCGCCGGGACAGGCAATAGGAACGTCTGAAGCTTTCTTT. Amino acid sequence: CASSPAPGQAIGTSEAFF. The chain links TRBV5-6 to TRBJ1-1; 8 bases fit TRBD1. CDR1 SGHDT and CDR2 YYEEEE come from the germline V gene. Trimming cost V 4 bases and J 6 bases; bases outside gene matches: 20. The length of the CDR3 is 18 residues.

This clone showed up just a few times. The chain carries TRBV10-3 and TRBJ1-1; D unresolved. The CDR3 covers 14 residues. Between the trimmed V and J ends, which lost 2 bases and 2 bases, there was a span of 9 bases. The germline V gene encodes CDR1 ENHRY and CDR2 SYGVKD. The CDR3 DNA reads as TGTGCCATCAGTGAGCTCACAGCCAACACTGAAGCTTTCTTT. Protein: CAISELTANTEAFF.

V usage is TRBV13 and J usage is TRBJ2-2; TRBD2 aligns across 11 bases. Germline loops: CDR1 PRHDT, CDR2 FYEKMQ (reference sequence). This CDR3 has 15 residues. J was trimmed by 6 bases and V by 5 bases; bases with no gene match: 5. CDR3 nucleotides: TGTGCCAGCAGCCCTCTAGCGGGAGGAGCCGGGGAGCTGTTTTTT. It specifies CASSPLAGGAGELFF.

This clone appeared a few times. CDR3 sequence (DNA): TGTGCCAGCAGCTTAGCCTGGACTAGCTACGAGCAGTACTTC. Translation gives CASSLAWTSYEQYF. V gene TRBV7-2 combines with J gene TRBJ2-7, with 7 bases identical to TRBD2. The junction had 2 bases not matched to a gene; V was cut back by 0 bases and J by 3 bases. The length of the CDR3 is 14 residues. Looked up from germline, CDR1 is SGHTA and CDR2 is FQGNSA.

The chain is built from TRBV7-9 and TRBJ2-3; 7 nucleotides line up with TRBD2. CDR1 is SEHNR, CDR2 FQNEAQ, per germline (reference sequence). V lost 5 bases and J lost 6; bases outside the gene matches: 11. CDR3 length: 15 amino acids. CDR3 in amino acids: CASSPPRLAPDTQYF. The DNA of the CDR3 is TGTGCCAGCAGCCCACCCCGACTAGCCCCGGATACGCAGTATTTT.

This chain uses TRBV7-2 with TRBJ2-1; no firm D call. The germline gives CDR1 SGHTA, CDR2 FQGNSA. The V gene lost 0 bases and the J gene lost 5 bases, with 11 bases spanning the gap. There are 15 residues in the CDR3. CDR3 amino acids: CASSLAAQRNNEQFF. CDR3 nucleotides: TGTGCCAGCAGCTTAGCAGCGCAAAGGAACAATGAGCAGTTCTTC. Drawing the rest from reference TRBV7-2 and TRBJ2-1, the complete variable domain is GAGVSQSPSNKVTEKGKDVELRCDPISGHTALYWYRQSLGQGLEFLIYFQGNSAPDKSGLPSDRFSAERTGGSVSTLTIQRTQQEDSAVYLCASSLAAQRNNEQFFGPGTRLTVL.

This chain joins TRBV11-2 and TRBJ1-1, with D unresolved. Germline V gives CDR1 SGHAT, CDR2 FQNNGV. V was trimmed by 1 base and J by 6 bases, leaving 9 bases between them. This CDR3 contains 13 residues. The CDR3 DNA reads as TGTGCCAGCAGCTTAGTACTAGGATCTGAAGCTTTCTTT. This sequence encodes CASSLVLGSEAFF.